These 18 T cell receptor beta chains were all obtained from the same sample, sequenced in a study of response to subunit inactivated influenza vaccine. TCRdb fed the RT-PCR reads into MiXCR, producing one record per CDR3 protein. The sample includes a few hundred thousand distinct CDR3 sequences, 14% seen only once; the top ten take roughly 11%. Sequences were derived from PBMCs from blood, sampled 11 to 12 days after vaccination. The receptors here all came from a man aged 45-65 years who received an inactivated influenza vaccine.

In this sample, this clonotype turned up a few times. The chain recombines TRBV20-1 with TRBJ1-3; D is unclear. Between the trimmed V and J ends, which lost 0 bases and 4 bases, there was a span of 19 bases. The germline CDR1 and CDR2 sequences are DFQATT and SNEGSKA (reference sequence). The CDR3 extends over 17 amino acids. This CDR3 reads CSARDPIPAGAGNTIYF. The CDR3 DNA reads TGCAGTGCTAGAGATCCCATCCCCGCAGGTGCGGGAAACACCATATATTTT.

This clonotype was counted a few times. This chain connects TRBV12-3 or TRBV12-4 to TRBJ2-2; no reliable D call. CDR3 length equals 15 residues. The ends were cut back, 0 bases at V and 7 bases at J, with 12 bases in the middle. The chain's CDR3 is CASSLASWTNGELFF. As DNA, the CDR3 is TGTGCCAGCAGTTTAGCCTCATGGACGAACGGGGAGCTGTTTTTT.

The rearrangement links TRBV28 to TRBJ2-1, with 9 nucleotides matching TRBD2. The CDR3 runs 14 residues. V gave up 6 bases and J gave up 10 bases; unmatched junction bases: 10. Germline V CDR1 and CDR2: MDHEN, SYDVKM. DNA of the CDR3: TGTGCCAGCAGGGGACTAGCCCAGTTCGGAGAGCAGTTCTTC. Its translation: CASRGLAQFGEQFF.

The chain joins TRBV4-2 to TRBJ2-7; D remains unclear. From germline, CDR1 is LGHNA and CDR2 YNFKEQ. The CDR3 has 14 amino acids. V was shortened by 10 bases and J by 0 bases, with 16 bases between the two germline ends. As DNA, the CDR3 is TGTGCCATGGGCCCCGGGCTCCTCTCCTACGAGCAGTACTTC. It translates to CAMGPGLLSYEQYF.

Only a few counts were recorded for this clonotype. The chain's CDR3 is CASSERGLNTGELFF. CDR3 in DNA: TGTGCCAGCAGTGAGCGGGGGTTGAACACCGGGGAGCTGTTTTTT. This chain links TRBV28 with TRBJ2-2; 8 nucleotides match TRBD2. CDR1 is MDHEN, CDR2 SYDVKM, per germline. This CDR3 comprises 15 residues. The trim removed 5 bases at V and 1 base at J, leaving 3 bases unmatched.

This chain uses TRBV13 with TRBJ2-3; no clear D gene. CDR1 and CDR2 from the germline V gene are PRHDT and FYEKMQ (reference sequence). V was trimmed by 3 bases and J by 5 bases, leaving 6 bases between them. This CDR3 contains 12 residues. CDR3: CASSFELDTQYF. The CDR3, as DNA: TGTGCCAGCAGCTTTGAATTAGATACGCAGTATTTT.

The chain employs TRBV12-3 or TRBV12-4 and TRBJ1-5; TRBD1 is a possible D gene (6 bases). Deletions cut 6 bases from V and 6 bases from J, with 18 bases between. The CDR3 has 15 amino acids. The CDR3 spells CASSEGGIVSQPQHF. CDR3 coding DNA: TGTGCCAGCAGCGAGGGGGGGATAGTTAGTCAGCCCCAGCATTTT.

In its sample, this clonotype was seen a few times. The chain carries TRBV29-1 and TRBJ1-1; D is undetermined. This CDR3 is built from 13 residues. Germline V gene sequence: CDR1 SQVTM, CDR2 ANQGSEA. V lost 6 bases and J lost 1, with 12 bases in between. The CDR3 here is CSVLPRRNTEAFF. The CDR3 region has the DNA TGCAGCGTGCTGCCCCGAAGGAACACTGAAGCTTTCTTT.

V gene TRBV6-2 or TRBV6-3 combines with J gene TRBJ2-5; 8 nucleotides agree with TRBD1. V was clipped by 4 bases and J by 6 bases; unmatched bases: 16. This CDR3 has 17 amino acids. Per germline, CDR1 MNHEY and CDR2 SVGEGT. CDR3 coding DNA: TGTGCCAGCAGTTTGCGCCTGTCGGACAGGGACACGAAGACCCAGTACTTC. This encodes CASSLRLSDRDTKTQYF.

This clonotype was detected only a few times. This chain links TRBV12-3 or TRBV12-4 with TRBJ1-5, with TRBD1 matching over 8 bases. The CDR3 is 15 residues long. Trimming cost V 3 bases and J 4 bases; bases outside gene matches: 5. DNA of the CDR3: TGTGCCAGCAGTTTTGTCAGGGGGCGAAATCAGCCCCAGCATTTT. Its protein product is CASSFVRGRNQPQHF.

The rearrangement uses TRBV6-1 and TRBJ2-3, with D maybe TRBD1 (5 bases). Germline V gives CDR1 MNHNS, CDR2 SASEGT. The V end was cut by 6 bases, the J end by 2 bases, with 21 bases between. This CDR3 contains 17 residues. The DNA of the CDR3 is TGTGCCAGCAGAAGCCTCCGGACAATGCGACTCACAGATACGCAGTATTTT. Translation: CASRSLRTMRLTDTQYF.

The rearrangement joins TRBV5-1 to TRBJ2-7; D may match TRBD1 or TRBD2 (5 bases each). CDR1 SGHRS and CDR2 YFSETQ come from the germline V gene. Trimming took 0 bases from V and 5 from J, leaving 12 bases between them. This CDR3 region has 14 residues. CDR3 residues: CASSLGGFRDEQYF. The DNA of the CDR3 is TGCGCCAGCAGCTTGGGGGGGTTTAGGGACGAGCAGTACTTC.

V and J are TRBV7-8 and TRBJ2-1, with 9 bases aligning to TRBD1. Per germline, CDR1 SGHVS and CDR2 FQNEAQ. The CDR3 has 14 residues. Trimming removed 8 bases from V and 4 bases from J; junction bases left unmatched: 6. The CDR3 is CASGDRGDYNEQFF. Written as DNA, the CDR3 is TGTGCCAGCGGAGACAGGGGGGATTACAATGAGCAGTTCTTC.

The gene calls are TRBV5-1 and TRBJ2-7, with a possible D match to TRBD1 (5 bases). Germline V gene data show CDR1 as SGHRS and CDR2 as YFSETQ. The CDR3 has 14 amino acids. V was pared by 0 bases and J by 2 bases, with 9 bases between. CDR3 nucleotides: TGCGCCAGCAGCTTGGGGGGCCCAACCTACGAGCAGTACTTC. It is translated as CASSLGGPTYEQYF.

V usage is TRBV24-1 and J usage is TRBJ2-1; 8 bases fit TRBD2. The CDR3 contains 17 residues. The trim removed 1 base at V and 0 bases at J, leaving 4 bases unmatched. Germline values: CDR1 KGHDR, CDR2 SFDVKD. CDR3 DNA: TGTGCCACCAGTGATTTTAGCGCGGGAGGCTCCTACAATGAGCAGTTCTTC. Amino acids: CATSDFSAGGSYNEQFF.

V is TRBV5-1 and J is TRBJ2-3; D unresolved. This CDR3 contains 14 residues. CDR1 and CDR2 from the germline V gene are SGHRS and YFSETQ. The V end was cut by 2 bases, the J end by 2 bases, with 9 bases between. CDR3: CASSLAIATDTQYF. The DNA for the CDR3 is TGCGCCAGCAGCTTAGCGATCGCCACAGATACGCAGTATTTT.

V is TRBV5-1 and J is TRBJ2-1; 10 bases agree with TRBD1. The CDR3 runs to 15 residues. The ends lost 5 bases at V and 3 bases at J; junction bases unmatched: 5. CDR1 is SGHRS and CDR2 is YFSETQ in the germline V gene. The CDR3 region is CASRYRDRGYNEQFF. CDR3 DNA: TGCGCCAGCAGGTACCGGGACAGGGGCTACAATGAGCAGTTCTTC.

This clonotype was counted only a few times. The chain carries TRBV19 and TRBJ1-2; D remains unclear. Germline CDR1 is LNHDA and CDR2 is SQIVND (reference sequence). The CDR3 totals 13 residues. Trimming took off 3 bases at V and 2 bases at J, with 7 bases between the two ends. This chain's CDR3 is CASSMMRNYGYTF. CDR3 DNA: TGTGCCAGTAGTATGATGAGGAACTATGGCTACACCTTC. The complete variable domain, with remaining parts taken from reference TRBV19 and TRBJ1-2, reads DGGITQSPKYLFRKEGQNVTLSCEQNLNHDAMYWYRQDPGQGLRLIYYSQIVNDFQKGDIAEGYSVSREKKESFPLTVTSAQKNPTAFYLCASSMMRNYGYTFGSGTRLTVV.